Following are 3 T cell receptor beta chains from one sample sequenced in a study of cytomegalovirus exposure and HLA in healthy donors. 13 Jbeta primers and 60 Vbeta primers were used for the PCR. Measured with immunoSEQ multiplex PCR; TCRdb has only the in-frame clones, and not every one. The sample records roughly 110,000 clones, around three quarters being singletons. Sequenced input: PBMCs. The receptors here all came from a woman aged 45-65 years in good health and CMV-seropositive.

The chain uses TRBV18 and TRBJ2-1, with TRBD1 matching over 11 bases. Germline V CDR1 and CDR2: KGHSH, LQKENI. With 0 bases clipped from V and 12 bases from J, the junction kept 7 bases outside the gene matches. The CDR3 has 15 amino acids. The CDR3 nucleotides read TGTGCCAGCTCACCACCCACCGGGACAGGGGGTCGGCAGTTCTTC. Its translation is CASSPPTGTGGRQFF.

The V call is TRBV2, the J call TRBJ1-1, with D uncertain. The CDR3 loop spans 11 amino acids. The germline V gene encodes CDR1 SNHLY and CDR2 FYNNEI. V was cut by 2 bases and J by 11 bases, with 9 bases left in between. CDR3: CASSELPRAFF. As DNA, the CDR3 is TGTGCCAGCAGTGAATTACCCAGGGCTTTCTTT. The complete variable domain, with remaining parts taken from reference TRBV2 and TRBJ1-1, reads EPEVTQTPSHQVTQMGQEVILRCVPISNHLYFYWYRQILGQKVEFLVSFYNNEISEKSEIFDDQFSVERPDGSNFTLKIRSTKLEDSAMYFCASSELPRAFFGQGTRLTVV.

This chain links TRBV5-4 with TRBJ1-1; the match to TRBD1 covers 8 bases. Per germline, CDR1 SGHNT and CDR2 YYREEE (reference sequence). Unmatched junction bases numbered 8, after V lost 4 bases and J lost 3 bases. CDR3 size: 15 residues. CDR3 DNA sequence: TGTGCCAGCAGCCATGAAACAGGGGGGTACACTGAAGCTTTCTTT. Its translation: CASSHETGGYTEAFF. The complete variable domain, with remaining parts taken from reference TRBV5-4 and TRBJ1-1, reads ETGVTQSPTHLIKTRGQQVTLRCSSQSGHNTVSWYQQALGQGPQFIFQYYREEENGRGNFPPRFSGLQFPNYSSELNVNALELDDSALYLCASSHETGGYTEAFFGQGTRLTVV.